This TCR beta chain was found in a study of regulatory T cells in long-lasting Graves disease. With iRepertoire HTBI primers and Arm-PCR of CDR3 regions, TCR beta libraries were built. One entry per CDR3 protein, called by TCRdb with MiXCR from the multiplex PCR reads. The profile shows over 250,000 distinct CDR3 sequences, 22% of them singletons. This clonotype appeared many times. The CDR3 covers 12 residues. V shed 2 bases and J shed 7 bases, with 8 bases lying between them. CDR1 SNHLY and CDR2 FYNNEI come from the germline V gene. The sample's time point: persistent/refractory GD, antithyroid drugs over 5 years with positive TRAb. Extracted PBMC RNA gave rise to the TCR library.

The material was peripheral blood mononuclear cells (PBMCs), obtained when the disease was refractory, from a patient treated with antithyroid drugs. The chain carries TRBV2 and TRBJ1-1; D call uncertain. This sequence was found in a female donor with Graves disease. The CDR3 DNA follows: TGTGCCAGCAGTGAATGGAGGAGTGAAGCTTTCTTT. Encoded protein: CASSEWRSEAFF.